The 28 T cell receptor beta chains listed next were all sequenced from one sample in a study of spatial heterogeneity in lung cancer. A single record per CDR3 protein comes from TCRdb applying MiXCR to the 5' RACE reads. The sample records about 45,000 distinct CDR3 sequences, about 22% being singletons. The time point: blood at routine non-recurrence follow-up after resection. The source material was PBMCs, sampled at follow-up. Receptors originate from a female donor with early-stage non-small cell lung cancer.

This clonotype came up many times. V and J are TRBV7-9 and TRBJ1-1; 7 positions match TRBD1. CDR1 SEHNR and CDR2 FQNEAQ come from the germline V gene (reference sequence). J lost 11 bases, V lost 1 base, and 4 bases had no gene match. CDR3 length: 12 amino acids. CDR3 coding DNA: TGTGCCAGCAGCTTAGATCAGGGGGAGGCTTTCTTT. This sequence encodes CASSLDQGEAFF.

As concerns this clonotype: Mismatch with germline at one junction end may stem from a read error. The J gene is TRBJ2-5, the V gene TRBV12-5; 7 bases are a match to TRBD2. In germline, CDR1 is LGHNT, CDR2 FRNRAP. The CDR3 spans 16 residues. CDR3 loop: CASGLVSGTGQGTQYF. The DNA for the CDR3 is TGTGCTAGTGGTTTGGTAAGCGGGACTGGGCAAGGGACCCAGTACTTC.

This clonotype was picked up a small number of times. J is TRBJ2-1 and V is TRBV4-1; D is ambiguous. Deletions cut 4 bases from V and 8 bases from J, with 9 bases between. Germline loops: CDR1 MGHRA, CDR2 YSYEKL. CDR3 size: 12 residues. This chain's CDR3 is CASSPPLDEQFF. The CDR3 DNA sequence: TGCGCCAGCAGCCCTCCTCTGGATGAGCAGTTCTTC.

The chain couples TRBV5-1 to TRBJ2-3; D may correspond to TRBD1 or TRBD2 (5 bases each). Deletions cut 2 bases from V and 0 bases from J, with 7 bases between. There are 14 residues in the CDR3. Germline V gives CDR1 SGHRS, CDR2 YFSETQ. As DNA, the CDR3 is TGCGCCAGCAGCTTTGGGGACAGCACAGATACGCAGTATTTT. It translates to CASSFGDSTDTQYF.

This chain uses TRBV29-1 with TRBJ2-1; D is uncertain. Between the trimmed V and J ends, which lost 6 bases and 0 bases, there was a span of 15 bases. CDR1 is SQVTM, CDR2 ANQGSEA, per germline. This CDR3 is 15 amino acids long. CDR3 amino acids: CSVPRDRTSYNEQFF. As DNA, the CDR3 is TGCAGCGTCCCCCGAGACCGGACCTCCTACAATGAGCAGTTCTTC.

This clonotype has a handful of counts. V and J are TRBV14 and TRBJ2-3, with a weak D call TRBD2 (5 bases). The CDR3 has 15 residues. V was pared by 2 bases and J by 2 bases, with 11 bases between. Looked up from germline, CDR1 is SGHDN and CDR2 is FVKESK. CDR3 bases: TGTGCCAGCAGCCAAAAGGACTTGATCACAGATACGCAGTATTTT. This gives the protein CASSQKDLITDTQYF.

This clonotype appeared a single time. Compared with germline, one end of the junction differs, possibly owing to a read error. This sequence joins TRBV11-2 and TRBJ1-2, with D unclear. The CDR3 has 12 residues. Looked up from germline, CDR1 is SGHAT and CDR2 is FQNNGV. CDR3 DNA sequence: TGTGCCAGCAGCTTACTGACCTATGGCCACACCTTC. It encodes CASSLLTYGHTF.

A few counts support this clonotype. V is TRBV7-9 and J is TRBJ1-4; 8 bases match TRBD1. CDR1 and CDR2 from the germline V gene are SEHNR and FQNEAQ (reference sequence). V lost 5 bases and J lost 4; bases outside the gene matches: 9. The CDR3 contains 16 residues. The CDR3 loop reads CASSRRDRPLNEKLFF. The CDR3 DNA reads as TGTGCCAGCAGCCGCCGGGACAGGCCCCTTAATGAAAAACTGTTTTTT.

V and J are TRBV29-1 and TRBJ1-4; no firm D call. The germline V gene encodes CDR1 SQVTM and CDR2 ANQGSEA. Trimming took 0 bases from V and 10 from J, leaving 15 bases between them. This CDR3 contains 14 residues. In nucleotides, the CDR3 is TGCAGCGTTGAAGAATCCGGAGGAGGTGTAAAACTGTTTTTT. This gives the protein CSVEESGGGVKLFF.

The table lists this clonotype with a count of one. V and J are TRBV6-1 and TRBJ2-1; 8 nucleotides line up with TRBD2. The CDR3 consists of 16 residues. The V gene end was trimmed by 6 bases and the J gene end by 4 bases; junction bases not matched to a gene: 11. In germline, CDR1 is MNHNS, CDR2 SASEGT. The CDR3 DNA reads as TGTGCCAGCAGCCCCCGGCTAGTAGCGGGATACAATGAGCAGTTCTTC. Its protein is CASSPRLVAGYNEQFF.

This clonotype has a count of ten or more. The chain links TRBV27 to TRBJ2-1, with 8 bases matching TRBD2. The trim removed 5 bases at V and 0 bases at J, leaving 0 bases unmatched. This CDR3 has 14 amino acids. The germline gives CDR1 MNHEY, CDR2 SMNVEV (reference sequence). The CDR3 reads CASSSGSSYNEQFF. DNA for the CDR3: TGTGCCAGCAGTAGCGGGAGCTCCTACAATGAGCAGTTCTTC.

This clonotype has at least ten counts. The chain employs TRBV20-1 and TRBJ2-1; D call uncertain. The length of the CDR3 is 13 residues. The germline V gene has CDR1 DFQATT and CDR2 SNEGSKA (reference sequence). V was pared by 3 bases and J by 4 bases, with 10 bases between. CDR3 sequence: CSASWLVYNEQFF. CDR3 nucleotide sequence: TGCAGTGCTAGCTGGCTAGTTTACAATGAGCAGTTCTTC.

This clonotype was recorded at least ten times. The CDR3 sequence is CASSLTLYYGYTF. The CDR3 region has the DNA TGTGCCAGCAGTTTAACCCTCTACTATGGCTACACCTTC. The chain links TRBV27 to TRBJ1-2; D call uncertain. The ends were cut back, 2 bases at V and 3 bases at J, with 7 bases in the middle. CDR3 length: 13 amino acids. From germline, CDR1 is MNHEY and CDR2 SMNVEV (reference sequence).

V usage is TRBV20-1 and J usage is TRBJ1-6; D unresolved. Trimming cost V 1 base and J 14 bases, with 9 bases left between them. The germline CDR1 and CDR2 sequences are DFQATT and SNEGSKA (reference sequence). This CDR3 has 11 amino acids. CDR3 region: CSARAGLALHF. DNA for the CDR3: TGCAGTGCTAGAGCCGGACTAGCCCTCCACTTT.

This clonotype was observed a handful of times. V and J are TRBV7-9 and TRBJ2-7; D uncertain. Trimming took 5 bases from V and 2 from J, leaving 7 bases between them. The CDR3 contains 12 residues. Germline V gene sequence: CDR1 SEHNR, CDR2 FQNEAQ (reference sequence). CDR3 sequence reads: CASSRAPYEQYF. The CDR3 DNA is TGTGCCAGCAGCCGGGCCCCCTACGAGCAGTACTTC.

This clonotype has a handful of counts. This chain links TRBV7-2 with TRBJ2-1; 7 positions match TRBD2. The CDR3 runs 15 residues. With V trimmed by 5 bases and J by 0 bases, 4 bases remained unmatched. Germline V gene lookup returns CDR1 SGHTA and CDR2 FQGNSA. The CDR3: CASSRLADSYNEQFF. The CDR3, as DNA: TGTGCCAGCAGCCGTCTAGCGGACTCCTACAATGAGCAGTTCTTC.

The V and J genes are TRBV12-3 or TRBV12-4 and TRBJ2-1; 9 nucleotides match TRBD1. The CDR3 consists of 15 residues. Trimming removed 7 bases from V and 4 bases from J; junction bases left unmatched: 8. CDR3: CASTSGTGTYNEQFF. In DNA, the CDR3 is TGTGCCAGCACCTCCGGGACAGGGACTTACAATGAGCAGTTCTTC.

The CDR3 loop is CASRLLASGVTKNIQYF. DNA of the CDR3: TGTGCCAGCCGACTCCTAGCGTCGGGGGTAACCAAAAACATTCAGTACTTC. V usage is TRBV2 and J usage is TRBJ2-4; a weak D match, TRBD2 (6 bases). Germline values: CDR1 SNHLY, CDR2 FYNNEI. The germline V and J ends were trimmed by 8 bases and 2 bases, with 22 bases remaining between them. The CDR3 consists of 17 residues.

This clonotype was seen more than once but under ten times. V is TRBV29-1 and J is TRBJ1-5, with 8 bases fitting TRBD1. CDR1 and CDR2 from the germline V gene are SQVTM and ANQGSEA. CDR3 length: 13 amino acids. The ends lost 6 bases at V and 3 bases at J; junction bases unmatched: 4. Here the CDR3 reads CSVKGQDNQPQHF. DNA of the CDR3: TGCAGCGTAAAGGGACAGGACAATCAGCCCCAGCATTTT.

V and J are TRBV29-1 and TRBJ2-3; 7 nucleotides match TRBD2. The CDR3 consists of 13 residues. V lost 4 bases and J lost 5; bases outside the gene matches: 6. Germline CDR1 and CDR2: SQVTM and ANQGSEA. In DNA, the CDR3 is TGCAGCGTTGGGGAGGGCGGGGGAGATACGCAGTATTTT. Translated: CSVGEGGGDTQYF.

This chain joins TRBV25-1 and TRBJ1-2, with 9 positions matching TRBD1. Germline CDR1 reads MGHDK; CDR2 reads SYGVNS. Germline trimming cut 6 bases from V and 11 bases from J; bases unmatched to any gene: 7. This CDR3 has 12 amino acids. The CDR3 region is CASSGQGIRYTF. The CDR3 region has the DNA TGTGCCAGCAGCGGACAGGGGATTCGGTACACCTTC.

CDR3 protein: CASIWTLSGNTIYF. As DNA, the CDR3 is TGTGCCAGCATCTGGACACTCTCTGGAAACACCATATATTTT. The chain uses TRBV2 and TRBJ1-3; D is possibly TRBD1 (5 bases). This CDR3 is built from 14 residues. CDR1 and CDR2 (germline): SNHLY, FYNNEI. V lost 7 bases and J lost 0, with 10 bases in between.

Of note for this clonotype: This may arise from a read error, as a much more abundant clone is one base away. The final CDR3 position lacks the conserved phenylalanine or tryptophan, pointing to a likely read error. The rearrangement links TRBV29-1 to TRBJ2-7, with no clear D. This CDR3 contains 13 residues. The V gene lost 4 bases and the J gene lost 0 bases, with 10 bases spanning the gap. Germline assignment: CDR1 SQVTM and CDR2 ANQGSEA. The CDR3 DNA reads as TGCAGCGTTGCTCGGGCGAGCTCCTACGAGCAGTACATC. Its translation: CSVARASSYEQYI.

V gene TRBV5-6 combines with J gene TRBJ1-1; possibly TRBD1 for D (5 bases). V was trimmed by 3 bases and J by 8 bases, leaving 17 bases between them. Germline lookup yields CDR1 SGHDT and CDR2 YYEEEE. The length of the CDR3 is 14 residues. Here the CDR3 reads CASSWGLIRGEAFF. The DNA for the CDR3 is TGTGCCAGCAGCTGGGGACTCATCCGAGGGGAAGCTTTCTTT.

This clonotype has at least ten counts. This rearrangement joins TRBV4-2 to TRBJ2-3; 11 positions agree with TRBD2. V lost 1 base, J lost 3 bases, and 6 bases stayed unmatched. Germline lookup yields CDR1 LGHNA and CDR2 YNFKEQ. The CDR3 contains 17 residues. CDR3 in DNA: TGTGCCAGCAGCCAAGCTGCCCGACTAGCGGGGACAGATACGCAGTATTTT. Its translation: CASSQAARLAGTDTQYF.

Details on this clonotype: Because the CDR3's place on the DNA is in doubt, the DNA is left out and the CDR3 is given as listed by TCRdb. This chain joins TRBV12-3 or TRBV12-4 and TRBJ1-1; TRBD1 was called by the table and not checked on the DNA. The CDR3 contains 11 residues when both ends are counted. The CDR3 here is CASSLVGTGIF.

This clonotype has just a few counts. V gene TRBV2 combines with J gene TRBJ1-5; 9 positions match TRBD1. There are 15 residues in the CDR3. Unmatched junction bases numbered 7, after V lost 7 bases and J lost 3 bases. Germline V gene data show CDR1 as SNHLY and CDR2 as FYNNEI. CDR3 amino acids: CASTTTGGTNQPQHF. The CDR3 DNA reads TGTGCCAGCACAACGACAGGGGGAACCAATCAGCCCCAGCATTTT.

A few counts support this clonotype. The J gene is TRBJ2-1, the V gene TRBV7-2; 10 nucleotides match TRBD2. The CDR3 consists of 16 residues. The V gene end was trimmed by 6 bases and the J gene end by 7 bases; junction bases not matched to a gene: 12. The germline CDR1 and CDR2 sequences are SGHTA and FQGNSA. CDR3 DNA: TGTGCCAGCAGGACAAAAGTAGCGGGGGGTCGGAATGAGCAGTTCTTC. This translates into CASRTKVAGGRNEQFF.